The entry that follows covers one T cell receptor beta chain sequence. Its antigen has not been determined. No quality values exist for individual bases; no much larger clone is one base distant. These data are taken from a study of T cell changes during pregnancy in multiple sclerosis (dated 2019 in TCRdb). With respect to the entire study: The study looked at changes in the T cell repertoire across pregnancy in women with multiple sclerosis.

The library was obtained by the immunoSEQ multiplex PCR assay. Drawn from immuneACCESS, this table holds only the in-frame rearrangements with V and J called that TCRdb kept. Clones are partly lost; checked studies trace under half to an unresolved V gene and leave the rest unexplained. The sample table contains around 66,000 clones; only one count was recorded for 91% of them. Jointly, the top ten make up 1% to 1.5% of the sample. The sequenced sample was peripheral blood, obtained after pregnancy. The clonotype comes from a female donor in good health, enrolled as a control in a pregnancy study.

The DNA is as follows: TGTGCCAGCTCCGCAGGGGGCGCGGATACTGAAGCTTTCTTT. It translates to CASSAGGADTEAFF. The chain is assembled from TRBV18 and TRBJ1-1, with 8 central nucleotides matching TRBD1. Trimming removed 6 bases from V and 5 bases from J; the gene matches leave 8 bases unexplained. From a lookup of the germline V gene, CDR1 and CDR2 are KGHSH and LQKENI. The CDR3 measures 14 amino acids from cysteine to phenylalanine. Just the 42-base CDR3 DNA is kept, in frame starting at base 1.